Here is one T cell receptor (beta chain) with its context. Its recognized antigen is unknown. No clone much larger than this one lies a single base away; base qualities are absent. The germline V gene encodes CDR1 MNHEY and CDR2 SVGEGT. The CDR3, cysteine through phenylalanine, is 17 amino acids long. CDR3 DNA only is kept here, 51 bases in frame from base 1. Trimming at the junction amounts to 2 bases on V and 2 bases on J, and the germline ends lie 18 bases apart. This sample is drawn from a study of blood T cell repertoires in COVID-19 (dated by TCRdb to the early 2020s). Broadly, across the study: Samples covering the acute and convalescent phases of COVID-19 were provided by collaborators in the United States, Italy and Spain. The material from the prospective study consisted of cDNA or gDNA derived from T cells, B-cell-depleted T cells, or PBMCs. Deeply sampled blood TCRbeta repertoires from subjects exposed to, actively infected with, or recovered from COVID-19 were included in the dataset. A freely available public database, intended as a resource for researchers studying the immune response to SARS-CoV-2, is where the repertoires were released. The samples were drawn from the first 160 participants of the ongoing ImmuneRACE study and from some 1,300 subjects provided by 6 global collaborators. The sample metadata nearly always contained a de-identified subject ID, COVID-19 status, age in years and sex. Where available, HLA class I and class II types were taken from metadata supplied by the sample provider and were not determined by assay-based typing. Overall study results and their limits: The quantity of clinical and demographic metadata differed by source and by participant and was supplied without curation.

Participants in the prospective study were aged about 18 to 100 years, lived in some 24 United States geographic areas, and enrolled through a virtual design. In the prospective study, participants were assigned to cohorts based on the clinical history participants reported in a screening survey and a study questionnaire. For ImmuneRACE Cohort 3, a participant was defined as recovered based on two consecutive negative NP/OP PCR tests, clearance by a healthcare professional, or resolution of symptoms. Mobile phlebotomists in the prospective study collected whole blood, serum and a nasopharyngeal or oropharyngeal swab from every participant. Participants in the prospective study had the option to provide additional blood draws and questionnaires over a roughly 2-month period. Before DNA extraction, prospective study blood samples were shipped either frozen or at room temperature. The immunoSEQ Assay, a bias-controlled multiplex PCR, was used to amplify TCRbeta CDR3 regions from genomic DNA. From the authors' description of their analysis: Nucleated cell counts per sample were estimated from amplification of reference gene primers within the assay. To quantify the absolute abundance of each unique TCRbeta CDR3 rearrangement, sequence reads were collapsed and filtered. For each sample, productive Simpson clonality was calculated by taking the square root of Simpson's diversity index across productive rearrangements. TCRdb stores this immuneACCESS table with in-frame sequences only. Part of the clones is absent; in the studies checked, under half of the shortfall reflects unresolved V genes, and no reason is known for the rest. Clone size and V and J calls were adopted from that table, with D and trimming inferred from the DNA. Counted in this sample were 300,000 to 450,000 clones; 85% to 90% of them appeared once. Of the sample, roughly 1.2% falls within the top ten clones.

The sequence is built from TRBV6-2 or TRBV6-3 and TRBJ1-2; a tentative D call is TRBD1 (5 bases match). Sequencing used PBMCs or T cells enriched from blood (not recorded which). The receptor comes from a woman under 30 who had recovered from COVID-19. In nucleotide form, the sequence is TGTGCCAGCAGTTACCCCAGCCTAGGGGAAGAGAACTATGGCTACACCTTC. The resulting protein is CASSYPSLGEENYGYTF.